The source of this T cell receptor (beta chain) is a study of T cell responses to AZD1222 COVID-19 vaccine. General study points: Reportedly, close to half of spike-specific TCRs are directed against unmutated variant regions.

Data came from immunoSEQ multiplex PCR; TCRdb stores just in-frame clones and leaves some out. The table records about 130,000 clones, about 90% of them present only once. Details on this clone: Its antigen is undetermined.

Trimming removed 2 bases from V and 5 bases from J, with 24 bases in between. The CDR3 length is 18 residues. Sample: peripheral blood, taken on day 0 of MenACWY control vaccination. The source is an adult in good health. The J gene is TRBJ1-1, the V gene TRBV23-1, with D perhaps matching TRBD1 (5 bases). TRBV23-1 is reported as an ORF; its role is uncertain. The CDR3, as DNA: TGCGCCAGCAGTCAACAGCGACCGGGACCACGAGGAGGAACTGAAGCTTTCTTT. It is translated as CASSQQRPGPRGGTEAFF.